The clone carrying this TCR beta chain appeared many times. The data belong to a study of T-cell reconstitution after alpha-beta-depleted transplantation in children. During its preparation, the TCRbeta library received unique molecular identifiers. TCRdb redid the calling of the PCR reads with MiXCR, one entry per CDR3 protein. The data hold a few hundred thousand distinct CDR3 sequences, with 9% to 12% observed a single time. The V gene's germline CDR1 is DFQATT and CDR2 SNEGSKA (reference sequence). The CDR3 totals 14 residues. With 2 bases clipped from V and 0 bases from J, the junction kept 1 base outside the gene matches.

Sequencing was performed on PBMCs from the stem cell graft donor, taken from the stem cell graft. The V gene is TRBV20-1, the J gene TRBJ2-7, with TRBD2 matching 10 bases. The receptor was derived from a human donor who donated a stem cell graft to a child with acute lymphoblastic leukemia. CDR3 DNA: TGCAGTGCTAGACTAGCGGGAGACTCCTACGAGCAGTACTTC. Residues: CSARLAGDSYEQYF.